The rows below give T cell receptor beta chains drawn from one sample of a study of memory CD4+ T cells and cytomegalovirus serostatus. Generated by immunoSEQ multiplex PCR, the TCRdb table keeps only in-frame clones and is missing some. The top ten hold about 0.6% of the sample, which has 46,000 or so clones, around four fifths seen once. The sequencing sample was made of memory CD4+ T cells from blood. These receptors came from an adult in good health and CMV-seronegative. CDR3s include the opening cysteine and the closing phenylalanine or tryptophan. Each record gives: CDR3 protein, CDR3 DNA, clone size, V gene, D gene, CDR3 length, J gene. The D gene is left open where the match is weak. Not every row has a clone size; where given, it reads once, few, many or a size class.

cdr3_aa: CASSYIQGVNSPLHF; cdr3_nt: TGTGCCAGCAGTTACATTCAGGGAGTGAATTCACCCCTCCACTTT; clone_size: .; v_call: TRBV6-6; d_call: .; cdr3_length: 15; j_call: TRBJ1-6
cdr3_aa: CATGQAFSGTIYF; cdr3_nt: TGTGCCACCGGCCAAGCTTTCAGCGGCACCATATATTTT; clone_size: .; v_call: TRBV4-2; d_call: .; cdr3_length: 13; j_call: TRBJ1-3
cdr3_aa: CASSPGQGYQPQHF; cdr3_nt: TGTGCCAGCTCACCGGGACAGGGGTACCAGCCCCAGCATTTT; clone_size: .; v_call: TRBV18; d_call: TRBD1; cdr3_length: 14; j_call: TRBJ1-5
cdr3_aa: CASSATRAHNQPQHF; cdr3_nt: TGTGCCAGTAGTGCGACACGGGCCCACAATCAGCCCCAGCATTTT; clone_size: .; v_call: TRBV19; d_call: .; cdr3_length: 15; j_call: TRBJ1-5
cdr3_aa: CASSDLTGRHLF; cdr3_nt: TGTGCCAGCAGTGATTTAACGGGACGGCACCTCTTC; clone_size: .; v_call: TRBV6-5; d_call: .; cdr3_length: 12; j_call: TRBJ2-7
cdr3_aa: CASSLRSSGGVYGNTIYF; cdr3_nt: TGTGCCAGCAGCTTAAGGTCCTCAGGGGGCGTTTATGGAAACACCATATATTTT; clone_size: .; v_call: TRBV7-8; d_call: TRBD1; cdr3_length: 18; j_call: TRBJ1-3
cdr3_aa: CSVETWSSYNEQFF; cdr3_nt: TGCAGCGTTGAAACGTGGAGCTCCTACAATGAGCAGTTCTTC; clone_size: once; v_call: TRBV29-1; d_call: .; cdr3_length: 14; j_call: TRBJ2-1
cdr3_aa: CASSPYVDSFNEQFF; cdr3_nt: TGTGCCAGCTCACCATACGTGGACTCCTTCAATGAGCAGTTCTTC; clone_size: .; v_call: TRBV18; d_call: .; cdr3_length: 15; j_call: TRBJ2-1
cdr3_aa: CASSYSAVGSKNIQYF; cdr3_nt: TGTGCCAGCAGTTACTCGGCGGTAGGGTCCAAAAACATTCAGTACTTC; clone_size: .; v_call: TRBV6-5; d_call: .; cdr3_length: 16; j_call: TRBJ2-4
cdr3_aa: CASIRDRGDEQFF; cdr3_nt: TGTGCCAGCATCCGGGACAGGGGTGATGAGCAGTTCTTC; clone_size: .; v_call: TRBV2; d_call: TRBD1; cdr3_length: 13; j_call: TRBJ2-1
cdr3_aa: CASRRGLGLVDEQYF; cdr3_nt: TGTGCCAGCAGGCGAGGCCTTGGACTAGTAGACGAGCAGTACTTC; clone_size: .; v_call: TRBV11-2; d_call: TRBD2; cdr3_length: 15; j_call: TRBJ2-7
cdr3_aa: CAISGGSGGQETQYF; cdr3_nt: TGTGCCATCAGTGGGGGTAGCGGGGGTCAAGAGACCCAGTACTTC; clone_size: .; v_call: TRBV10-3; d_call: TRBD2; cdr3_length: 15; j_call: TRBJ2-5